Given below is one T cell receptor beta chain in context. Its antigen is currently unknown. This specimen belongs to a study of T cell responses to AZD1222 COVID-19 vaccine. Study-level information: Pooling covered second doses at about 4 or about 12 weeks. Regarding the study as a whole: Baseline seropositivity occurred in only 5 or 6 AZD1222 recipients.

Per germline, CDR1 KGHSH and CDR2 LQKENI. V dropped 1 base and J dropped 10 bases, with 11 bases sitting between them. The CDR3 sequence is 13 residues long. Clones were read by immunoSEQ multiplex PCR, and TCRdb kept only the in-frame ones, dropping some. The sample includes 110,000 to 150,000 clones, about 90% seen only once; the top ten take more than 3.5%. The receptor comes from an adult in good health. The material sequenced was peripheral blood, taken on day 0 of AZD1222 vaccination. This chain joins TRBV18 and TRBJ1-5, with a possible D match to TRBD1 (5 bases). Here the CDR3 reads CASSPLSDSPQHF. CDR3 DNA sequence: TGTGCCAGCTCACCACTGAGTGACAGCCCCCAGCATTTT. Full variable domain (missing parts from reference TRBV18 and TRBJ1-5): NAGVMQNPRHLVRRRGQEARLRCSPMKGHSHVYWYRQLPEEGLKFMVYLQKENIIDESGMPKERFSAEFPKEGPSILRIQQVVRGDSAAYFCASSPLSDSPQHFGDGTRLSIL.